This T cell receptor beta chain is from a study of blood T cell repertoires in COVID-19 (dated by TCRdb to 2019 to 2021). Background on the whole study: Samples covering the acute and convalescent phases of COVID-19 were provided by collaborators in the United States, Italy and Spain. The material from the prospective study consisted of cDNA or gDNA derived from T cells, B-cell-depleted T cells, or PBMCs. Subjects who had been exposed to COVID-19, were actively infected with it, or had recovered from it provided the deeply sampled blood TCRbeta repertoires that made up the dataset. A freely available public database, intended as a resource for researchers studying the immune response to SARS-CoV-2, is where the repertoires were released. Samples were obtained from the ongoing ImmuneRACE study (first 160 participants) and from about 1,300 subjects provided by 6 global collaborators. Nearly every sample came with metadata listing a de-identified subject ID, COVID-19 status, age in years and sex. Where HLA class I and class II types were available, the types were taken from metadata supplied by the sample provider, not from assay-based typing. The study at large found these results: The quantity of clinical and demographic metadata differed by source and by participant and was supplied without curation.

A remark on this clone: There is no known antigen for this receptor. No much larger clonotype is one base removed from it; base qualities were not supplied.

The immunoSEQ Assay, a bias-controlled multiplex PCR, was used to amplify TCRbeta CDR3 regions from genomic DNA. From the authors' description of their analysis: Within the assay, amplification of reference gene primers was used to estimate how many nucleated cells each sample contained. To quantify the absolute abundance of each unique TCRbeta CDR3 rearrangement, sequence reads were collapsed and filtered. For each sample, productive Simpson clonality was calculated by taking the square root of Simpson's diversity index across productive rearrangements. This is the immuneACCESS table as TCRdb keeps it, with only in-frame sequences that have V and J called. A part of the clones is gone; compared with another copy, unresolved V genes explain less than half, and the rest is unexplained. V and J calls and clone size are given by that table; D and trimming were obtained from the DNA. The sample yields a few hundred thousand clones; 80% to 95% were counted once. The top ten clonotypes cover approximately 18% of the sample.

Participants in the prospective study were enrolled through a virtual design, were aged about 18 to 90 years, and lived in 24 United States geographic areas. In the prospective study, participants were assigned to cohorts based on the clinical history participants reported in a screening survey and a study questionnaire. For ImmuneRACE Cohort 3, a participant was defined as recovered based on two consecutive negative NP/OP PCR tests, clearance by a healthcare professional, or resolution of symptoms. In the prospective study, mobile phlebotomists collected whole blood, serum and a nasopharyngeal or oropharyngeal swab from each participant. Additional blood draws and questionnaires over an approximately 2-month period could optionally be provided by prospective study participants. Before DNA extraction, prospective study blood samples were shipped either frozen or at room temperature. Spanning cysteine to phenylalanine, the CDR3 consists of 14 amino acids. Solely the CDR3 DNA is kept, with 42 bases framed from the first base. In the germline V gene, CDR1 corresponds to LGHNA and CDR2 to YSLEER. Relative to germline, V is 3 bases shorter and J is 7 bases shorter, with 15 bases between their ends.

The chain was built from TRBV4-3 and TRBJ1-1; confidence is insufficient to name the D gene. The TCR originated in a woman in her 30s who had recovered from COVID-19. The specimen was PBMCs or T cells enriched from blood (not recorded which). The CDR3 has the sequence CASSHRLISNEAFF. The base sequence is TGCGCCAGCAGCCACAGACTTATATCGAATGAAGCTTTCTTT.